A single sample is the source of the 19 T cell receptor beta chains below, sequenced in a study of T cell responses to AZD1222 COVID-19 vaccine. The table came from immunoSEQ multiplex PCR; TCRdb's copy has only in-frame clones and leaves some out. The sample shows fewer than 110,000 clones, around 90% of them seen only once. Source: peripheral blood, taken 28 days after the second AZD1222 dose. The source is an adult who received the AZD1222 COVID-19 vaccine.

The V and J genes are TRBV11-2 and TRBJ1-6, with D perhaps TRBD1 (5 bases). The ends were cut back, 3 bases at V and 5 bases at J, with 8 bases in the middle. CDR3 length equals 14 residues. Germline V gene sequence: CDR1 SGHAT, CDR2 FQNNGV. The CDR3 sequence: CASSLTVNNSPLHF. CDR3 nucleotide sequence: TGTGCCAGCAGCTTGACAGTTAATAATTCACCCCTCCACTTT.

This rearrangement joins TRBV7-9 to TRBJ2-2; TRBD1 is a possible D gene (6 bases). V shed 4 bases and J shed 6 bases, with 21 bases lying between them. The germline gives CDR1 SEHNR, CDR2 FQNEAQ (reference sequence). CDR3 length: 17 residues. In DNA form, the CDR3 reads TGTGCCAGCAGCTCAACGGTGGGCAGGGGAGACGCCGGGGAGCTGTTTTTT. Amino acid sequence: CASSSTVGRGDAGELFF.

The chain employs TRBV6-5 and TRBJ1-1, with D tentatively TRBD1 (5 bases). The CDR3 sequence is 14 residues long. The germline V gene encodes CDR1 MNHEY and CDR2 SVGAGI. With 6 bases removed from V and 3 bases from J, the gap between germline ends came to 14 bases. Here the CDR3 reads CASSSGDRDTEAFF. In DNA form, the CDR3 reads TGTGCCAGCAGCTCCGGCGACAGAGACACTGAAGCTTTCTTT.

The chain uses TRBV5-1 and TRBJ2-5, with TRBD1 matching over 7 bases. The CDR3 consists of 14 residues. Per the germline V gene, CDR1 is SGHRS and CDR2 is YFSETQ. V shed 4 bases, J shed 5 bases, and the junction held 8 bases outside the gene matches. CDR3 DNA sequence: TGCGCCAGCAGCGGCGGACAGGTCAGGGAGACCCAGTACTTC. Translating it yields CASSGGQVRETQYF.

The chain links TRBV7-2 to TRBJ1-4; D is unclear. Germline CDR1 and CDR2: SGHTA and FQGNSA. Trimming stripped 5 bases from V and 7 bases from J, with 14 bases between. The CDR3 contains 14 residues. The chain's CDR3 is CASSPGFLSEKLFF. CDR3 DNA: TGTGCCAGCAGCCCGGGATTCCTGAGTGAAAAACTGTTTTTT.

The chain combines TRBV6-1 with TRBJ1-1; the D gene is possibly TRBD1 (5 bases). Trimming removed 4 bases from V and 1 base from J, with 22 bases in between. The CDR3 sequence is 18 residues long. Per the germline V gene, CDR1 is MNHNS and CDR2 is SASEGT. The CDR3, as DNA: TGTGCCAGCAGTGCCCTCCAGGGACCGGCTTCCTCGAACACTGAAGCTTTCTTT. Translation gives CASSALQGPASSNTEAFF.

There are a few counts of this clone. This rearrangement joins TRBV14 to TRBJ1-2; D might be TRBD1 (6 bases). The germline gives CDR1 SGHDN, CDR2 FVKESK. The V gene lost 0 bases and the J gene lost 4 bases, with 12 bases spanning the gap. This CDR3 is 15 amino acids long. Written as DNA, the CDR3 is TGTGCCAGCAGCCAAGAGGGGAACAGGGTCTATGGCTACACCTTC. Encoded protein: CASSQEGNRVYGYTF.

The V gene is TRBV6-5, the J gene TRBJ2-7; D is ambiguous. The CDR3 runs 14 residues. The germline V gene encodes CDR1 MNHEY and CDR2 SVGAGI. The V and J ends lost 8 bases and 7 bases respectively, with 21 bases between them. The CDR3 loop is CASFTAGSTREQYF. CDR3 in DNA: TGTGCCAGCTTCACGGCCGGATCGACGAGGGAGCAGTACTTC.

The chain employs TRBV12-5 and TRBJ2-5, with TRBD1 matching over 12 bases. CDR1 is LGHNT and CDR2 is FRNRAP in the germline V gene. The CDR3 runs 16 residues. The V and J ends lost 1 base and 7 bases, in that order; junction bases with no gene match: 7. The CDR3 reads CASGLGDRGLSGTQYF. CDR3 DNA: TGTGCTAGTGGTTTGGGGGACAGGGGGCTATCAGGGACCCAGTACTTC.

V is TRBV6-5 and J is TRBJ1-1; weak D call: TRBD1 (5 bases). Germline V gene data show CDR1 as MNHEY and CDR2 as SVGAGI. The V end was cut by 0 bases, the J end by 6 bases, with 8 bases between. The CDR3 loop spans 13 amino acids. The CDR3 DNA is TGTGCCAGCAGTTACTCCGGGGCGGCTGAAGCTTTCTTT. Protein product: CASSYSGAAEAFF.

The chain uses TRBV18 and TRBJ2-7, with TRBD1 matching 10 bases. Germline loops: CDR1 KGHSH, CDR2 LQKENI. The CDR3 is 16 amino acids. Unmatched junction bases numbered 6, after V lost 0 bases and J lost 4 bases. The DNA of the CDR3 is TGTGCCAGCTCACCACCGACAGGGGGCATGGGGTACGAGCAGTACTTC. Translating it yields CASSPPTGGMGYEQYF.

This clone was detected only once. This sequence joins TRBV6-5 and TRBJ1-6; 8 bases are shared with TRBD1. V was pared by 4 bases and J by 8 bases, with 4 bases of the junction left unmatched. The CDR3 is 14 residues long. CDR1 and CDR2 from the germline V gene are MNHEY and SVGAGI. CDR3 in amino acids: CASSSGGEDSPLHF. In DNA, the CDR3 is TGTGCCAGCAGTTCAGGGGGCGAGGATTCACCCCTCCACTTT.

V is TRBV7-8 and J is TRBJ1-1; D remains unclear. Germline V CDR1 and CDR2: SGHVS, FQNEAQ. Trimming took off 5 bases at V and 7 bases at J, with 11 bases between the two ends. This CDR3 spans 12 amino acids. CDR3 DNA: TGTGCCAGCAGCCCCCCGGGGATTGAAGCTTTCTTT. Translated: CASSPPGIEAFF.

V is TRBV9 and J is TRBJ1-2, with D unresolved. CDR3 size: 15 residues. Trimming left V 4 bases short and J 2 bases short, with 15 bases between. CDR1 SGDLS and CDR2 YYNGEE come from the germline V gene. The CDR3, as DNA: TGTGCCAGCAGCCCCCCCCGGAGGCAGAACTATGGCTACACCTTC. Protein sequence: CASSPPRRQNYGYTF.

The rearrangement uses TRBV5-1 and TRBJ1-6; D perhaps matches TRBD1 (5 bases). Trimming cost V 4 bases and J 6 bases, with 14 bases left between them. Germline V lookup: CDR1 SGHRS, CDR2 YFSETQ. This CDR3 spans 15 amino acids. CDR3 bases: TGCGCCAGCAGCCCGGGGACGGTTCCTAATTCACCCCTCCACTTT. Translation: CASSPGTVPNSPLHF.

The chain uses TRBV25-1 and TRBJ1-2; 7 positions match TRBD1. J was trimmed by 6 bases and V by 2 bases; bases with no gene match: 3. This CDR3 has 13 residues. Germline CDR1 reads MGHDK; CDR2 reads SYGVNS. The chain's CDR3 is CASSETDRDGYTF. As DNA, the CDR3 is TGTGCCAGCAGTGAAACAGACAGGGATGGCTACACCTTC.

The V call is TRBV10-1, the J call TRBJ2-5; 12 bases are a match to TRBD2. This CDR3 is 20 amino acids long. The germline V gene has CDR1 WNHNN and CDR2 SYGVQD (reference sequence). The V segment lost 2 bases and the J segment 0 bases; nucleotides outside the gene matches: 13. CDR3 in amino acids: CASSEGVGLAGIRYQETQYF. The CDR3, as DNA: TGCGCCAGCAGTGAGGGTGTCGGACTAGCGGGGATTCGTTACCAAGAGACCCAGTACTTC.

The rearrangement joins TRBV20-1 to TRBJ2-1; 7 bases match TRBD1. CDR1 DFQATT and CDR2 SNEGSKA come from the germline V gene (reference sequence). The CDR3 loop spans 15 amino acids. Losses at the gene ends were 3 bases for V and 4 bases for J; bases not matched to a gene: 9. DNA for the CDR3: TGCAGTGCTAGTAGCAGGACAGGTAGATACAATGAGCAGTTCTTC. It specifies CSASSRTGRYNEQFF.

The gene calls are TRBV30 and TRBJ1-4, with 9 bases lining up with TRBD1. V gave up 2 bases and J gave up 7 bases; unmatched junction bases: 17. The CDR3 is made up of 18 amino acids. CDR1 is GTSNPN and CDR2 is SVGIG in the germline V gene (reference sequence). The CDR3 bases are TGTGCCTGGAGTCCCCGGGACAGGGCCTTGTTTCGTGGTGAAAAACTGTTTTTT. Its protein is CAWSPRDRALFRGEKLFF.